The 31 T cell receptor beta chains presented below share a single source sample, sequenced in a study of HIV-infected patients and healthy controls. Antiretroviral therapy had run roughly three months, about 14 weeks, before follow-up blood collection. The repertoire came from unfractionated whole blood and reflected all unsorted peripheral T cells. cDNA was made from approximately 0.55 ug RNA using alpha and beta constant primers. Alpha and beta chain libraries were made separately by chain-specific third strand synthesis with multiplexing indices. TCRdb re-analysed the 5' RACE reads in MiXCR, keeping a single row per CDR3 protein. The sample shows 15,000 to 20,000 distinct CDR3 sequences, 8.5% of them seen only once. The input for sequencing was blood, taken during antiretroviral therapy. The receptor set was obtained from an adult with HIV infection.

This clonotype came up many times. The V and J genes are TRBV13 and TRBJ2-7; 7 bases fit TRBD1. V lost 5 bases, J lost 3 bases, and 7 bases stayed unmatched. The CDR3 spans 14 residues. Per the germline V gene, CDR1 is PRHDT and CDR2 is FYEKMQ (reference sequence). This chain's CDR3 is CASSPQGFFYEQYF. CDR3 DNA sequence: TGTGCCAGCAGCCCACAGGGGTTTTTCTACGAGCAGTACTTC.

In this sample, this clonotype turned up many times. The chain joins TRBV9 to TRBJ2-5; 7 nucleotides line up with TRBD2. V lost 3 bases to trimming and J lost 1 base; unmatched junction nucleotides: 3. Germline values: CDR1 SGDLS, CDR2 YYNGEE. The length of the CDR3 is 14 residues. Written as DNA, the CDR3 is TGTGCCAGCAGCGCCTCGGGGGGCCAAGAGACCCAGTACTTC. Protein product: CASSASGGQETQYF. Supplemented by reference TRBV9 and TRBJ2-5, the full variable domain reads DSGVTQTPKHLITATGQRVTLRCSPRSGDLSVYWYQQSLDQGLQFLIQYYNGEERAKGNILERFSAQQFPDLHSELNLSSLELGDSALYFCASSASGGQETQYFGPGTRLLVL.

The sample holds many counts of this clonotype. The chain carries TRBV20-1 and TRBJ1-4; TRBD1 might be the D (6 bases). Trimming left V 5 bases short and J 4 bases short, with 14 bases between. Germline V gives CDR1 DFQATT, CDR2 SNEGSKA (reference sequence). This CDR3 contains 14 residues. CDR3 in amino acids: CSAQWARGNEKLFF. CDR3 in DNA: TGCAGTGCTCAGTGGGCCAGGGGTAATGAAAAACTGTTTTTT.

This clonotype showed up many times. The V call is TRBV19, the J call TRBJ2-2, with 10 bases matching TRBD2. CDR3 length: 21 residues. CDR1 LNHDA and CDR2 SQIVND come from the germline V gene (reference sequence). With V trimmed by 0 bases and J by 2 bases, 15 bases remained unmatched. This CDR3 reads CASSIDGGRGLAGDNTGELFF. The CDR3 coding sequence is TGTGCCAGTAGTATAGATGGGGGGAGAGGTCTAGCGGGAGATAACACCGGGGAGCTGTTTTTT.

CDR3 sequence: CAWSPSRSSYNEQFF. The CDR3 DNA follows: TGTGCCTGGAGTCCCTCCCGGAGCTCCTACAATGAGCAGTTCTTC. The chain joins TRBV30 to TRBJ2-1, with D unresolved. Trimming left V 2 bases short and J 0 bases short, with 11 bases between. There are 15 residues in the CDR3. CDR1 GTSNPN and CDR2 SVGIG come from the germline V gene (reference sequence).

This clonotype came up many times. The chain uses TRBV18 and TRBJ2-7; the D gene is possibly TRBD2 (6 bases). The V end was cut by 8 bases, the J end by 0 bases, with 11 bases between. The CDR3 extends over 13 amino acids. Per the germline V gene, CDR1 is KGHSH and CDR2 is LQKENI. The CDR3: CASTGGNSYEQYF. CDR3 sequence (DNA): TGTGCCAGCACCGGGGGAAACTCCTACGAGCAGTACTTC.

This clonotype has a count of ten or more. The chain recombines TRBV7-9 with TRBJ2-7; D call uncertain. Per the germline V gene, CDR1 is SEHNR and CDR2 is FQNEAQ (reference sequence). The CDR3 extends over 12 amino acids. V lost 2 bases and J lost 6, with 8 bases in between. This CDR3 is CASSLSVSEQYF. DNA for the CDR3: TGTGCCAGCAGCTTATCTGTAAGCGAGCAGTACTTC.

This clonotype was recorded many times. CDR3 bases: TGTGCCAGCAGCCAGGGCCAGCTCCAAGAGACCCAGTACTTC. Its protein is CASSQGQLQETQYF. The chain links TRBV7-9 to TRBJ2-5, with TRBD1 as a possible D gene (5 bases). Germline V gives CDR1 SEHNR, CDR2 FQNEAQ (reference sequence). V lost 5 bases and J 1 base, leaving 11 bases between the germline ends. The CDR3 has 14 residues. Drawing the rest from reference TRBV7-9 and TRBJ2-5, the complete variable domain is DTGVSQNPRHKITKRGQNVTFRCDPISEHNRLYWYRQTLGQGPEFLTYFQNEAQLEKSRLLSDRFSAERPKGSFSTLEIQRTEQGDSAMYLCASSQGQLQETQYFGPGTRLLVL.

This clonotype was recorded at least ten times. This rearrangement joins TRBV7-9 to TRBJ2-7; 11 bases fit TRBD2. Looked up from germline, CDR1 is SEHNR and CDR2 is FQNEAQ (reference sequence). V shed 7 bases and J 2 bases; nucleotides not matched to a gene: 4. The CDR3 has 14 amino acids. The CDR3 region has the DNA TGTGCCAGCACCACTAGCGGGAGAACCTACGAGCAGTACTTC. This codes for CASTTSGRTYEQYF.

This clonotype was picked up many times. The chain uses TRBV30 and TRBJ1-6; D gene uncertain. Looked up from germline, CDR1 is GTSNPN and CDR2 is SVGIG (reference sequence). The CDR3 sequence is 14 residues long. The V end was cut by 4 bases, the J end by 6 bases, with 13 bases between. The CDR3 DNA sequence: TGTGCCTGGATTTTAAAGGGTACTAATTCACCCCTCCACTTT. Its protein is CAWILKGTNSPLHF. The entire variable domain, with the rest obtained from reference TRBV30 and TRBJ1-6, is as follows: SQTIHQWPATLVQPVGSPLSLECTVEGTSNPNLYWYRQAAGRGLQLLFYSVGIGQISSEVPQNLSASRPQDRQFILSSKKLLLSDSGFYLCAWILKGTNSPLHFGNGTRLTVT.

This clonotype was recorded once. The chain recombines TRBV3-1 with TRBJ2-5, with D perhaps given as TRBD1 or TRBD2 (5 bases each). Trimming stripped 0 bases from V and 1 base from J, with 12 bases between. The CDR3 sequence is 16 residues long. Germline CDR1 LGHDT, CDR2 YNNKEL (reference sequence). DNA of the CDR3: TGTGCCAGCAGCCAAGATTTTGGGGGTATCCAAGAGACCCAGTACTTC. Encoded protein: CASSQDFGGIQETQYF.

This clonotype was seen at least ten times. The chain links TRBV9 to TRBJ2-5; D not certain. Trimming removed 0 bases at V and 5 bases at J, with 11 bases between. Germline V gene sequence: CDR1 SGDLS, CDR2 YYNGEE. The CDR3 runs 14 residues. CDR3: CASSVGPARETQYF. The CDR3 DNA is TGTGCCAGCAGCGTAGGTCCAGCACGGGAGACCCAGTACTTC.

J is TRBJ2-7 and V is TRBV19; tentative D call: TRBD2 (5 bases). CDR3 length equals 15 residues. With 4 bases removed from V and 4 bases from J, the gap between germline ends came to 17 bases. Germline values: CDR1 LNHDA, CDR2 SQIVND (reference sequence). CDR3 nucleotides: TGTGCCAGTAGTACCGCCGGGCCGGGGTCTTACGAGCAGTACTTC. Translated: CASSTAGPGSYEQYF.

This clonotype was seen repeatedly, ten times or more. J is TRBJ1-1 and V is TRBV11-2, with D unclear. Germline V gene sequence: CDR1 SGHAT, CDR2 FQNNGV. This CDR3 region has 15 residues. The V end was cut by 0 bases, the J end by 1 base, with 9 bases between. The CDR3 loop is CASSLDPVRNTEAFF. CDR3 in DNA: TGTGCCAGCAGCTTAGATCCGGTTAGGAACACTGAAGCTTTCTTT.

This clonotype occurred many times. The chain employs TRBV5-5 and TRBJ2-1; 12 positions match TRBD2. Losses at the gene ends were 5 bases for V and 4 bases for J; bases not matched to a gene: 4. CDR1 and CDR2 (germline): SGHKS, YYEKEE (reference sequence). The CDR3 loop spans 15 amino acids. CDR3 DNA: TGTGCCAGCAGTCCTAGCGGGAGGGGGTACAATGAGCAGTTCTTC. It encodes CASSPSGRGYNEQFF.

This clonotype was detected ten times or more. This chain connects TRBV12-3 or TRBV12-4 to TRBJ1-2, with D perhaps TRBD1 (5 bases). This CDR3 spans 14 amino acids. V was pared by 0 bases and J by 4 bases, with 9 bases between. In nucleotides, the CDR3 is TGTGCCAGCAGTTTAGCGTCGGGGGGCTATGGCTACACCTTC. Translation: CASSLASGGYGYTF.

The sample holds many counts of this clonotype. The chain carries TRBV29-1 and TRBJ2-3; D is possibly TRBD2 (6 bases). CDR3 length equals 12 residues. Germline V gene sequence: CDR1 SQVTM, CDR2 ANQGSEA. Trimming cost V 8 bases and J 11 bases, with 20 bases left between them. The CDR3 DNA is TGCAGCAACCCAGGCGACGGGGGAAGGCAGTATTTT. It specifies CSNPGDGGRQYF.

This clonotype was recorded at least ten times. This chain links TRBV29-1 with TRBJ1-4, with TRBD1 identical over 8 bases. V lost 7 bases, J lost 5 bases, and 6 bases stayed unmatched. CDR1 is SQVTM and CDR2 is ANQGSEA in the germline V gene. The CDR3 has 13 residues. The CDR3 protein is CSGTGNENEKLFF. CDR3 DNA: TGCAGCGGGACAGGGAATGAAAATGAAAAACTGTTTTTT.

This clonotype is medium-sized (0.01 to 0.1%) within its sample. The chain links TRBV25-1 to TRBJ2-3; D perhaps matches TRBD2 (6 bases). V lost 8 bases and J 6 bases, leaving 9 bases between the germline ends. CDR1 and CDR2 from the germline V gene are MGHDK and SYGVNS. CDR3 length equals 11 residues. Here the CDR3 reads CASAAGDTQYF. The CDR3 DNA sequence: TGTGCCAGCGCCGCGGGGGATACGCAGTATTTT. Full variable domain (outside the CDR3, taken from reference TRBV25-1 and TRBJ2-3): EADIYQTPRYLVIGTGKKITLECSQTMGHDKMYWYQQDPGMELHLIHYSYGVNSTEKGDLSSESTVSRIRTEHFPLTLESARPSHTSQYLCASAAGDTQYFGPGTRLTVL.

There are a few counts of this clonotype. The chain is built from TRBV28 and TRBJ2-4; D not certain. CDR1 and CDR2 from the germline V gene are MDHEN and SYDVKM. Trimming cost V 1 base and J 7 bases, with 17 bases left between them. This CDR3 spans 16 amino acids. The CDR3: CASSLLGSRAANIQYF. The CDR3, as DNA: TGTGCCAGCAGTTTATTAGGATCTCGGGCAGCGAACATTCAGTACTTC. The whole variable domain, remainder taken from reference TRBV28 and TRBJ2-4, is DVKVTQSSRYLVKRTGEKVFLECVQDMDHENMFWYRQDPGLGLRLIYFSYDVKMKEKGDIPEGYSVSREKKERFSLILESASTNQTSMYLCASSLLGSRAANIQYFGAGTRLSVL.

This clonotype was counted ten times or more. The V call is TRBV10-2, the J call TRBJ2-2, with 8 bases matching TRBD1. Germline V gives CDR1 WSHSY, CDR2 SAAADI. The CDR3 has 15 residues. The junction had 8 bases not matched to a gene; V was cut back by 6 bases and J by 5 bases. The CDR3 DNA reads TGCGCCAGCAGGCTAGACAGGGGTAGAACCGGGGAGCTGTTTTTT. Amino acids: CASRLDRGRTGELFF.

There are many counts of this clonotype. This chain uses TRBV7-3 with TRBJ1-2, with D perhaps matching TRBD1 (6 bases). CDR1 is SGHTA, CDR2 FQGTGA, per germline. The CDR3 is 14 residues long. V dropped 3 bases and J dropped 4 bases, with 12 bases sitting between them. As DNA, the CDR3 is TGTGCCAGCAGCTTGGGGGCGCGGGTCTATGGCTACACCTTC. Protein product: CASSLGARVYGYTF.

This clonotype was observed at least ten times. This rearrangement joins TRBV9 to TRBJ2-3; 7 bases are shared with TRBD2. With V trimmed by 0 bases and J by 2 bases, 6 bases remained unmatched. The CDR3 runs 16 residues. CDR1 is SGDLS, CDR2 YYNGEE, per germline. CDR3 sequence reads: CASSVGGSGYTDTQYF. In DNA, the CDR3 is TGTGCCAGCAGCGTAGGGGGTAGCGGGTACACAGATACGCAGTATTTT.

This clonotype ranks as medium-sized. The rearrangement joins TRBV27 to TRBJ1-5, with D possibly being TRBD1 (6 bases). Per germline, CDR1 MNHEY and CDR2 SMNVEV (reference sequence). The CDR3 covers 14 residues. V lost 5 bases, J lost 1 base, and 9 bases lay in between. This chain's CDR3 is CASSLQGSNQPQHF. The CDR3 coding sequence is TGTGCCAGCAGTCTACAGGGCAGCAATCAGCCCCAGCATTTT.

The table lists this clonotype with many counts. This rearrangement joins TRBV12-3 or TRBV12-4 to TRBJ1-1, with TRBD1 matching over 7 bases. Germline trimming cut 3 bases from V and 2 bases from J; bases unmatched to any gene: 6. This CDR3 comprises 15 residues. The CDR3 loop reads CASSFVGTANTEAFF. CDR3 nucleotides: TGTGCCAGCAGTTTCGTCGGGACAGCCAACACTGAAGCTTTCTTT.

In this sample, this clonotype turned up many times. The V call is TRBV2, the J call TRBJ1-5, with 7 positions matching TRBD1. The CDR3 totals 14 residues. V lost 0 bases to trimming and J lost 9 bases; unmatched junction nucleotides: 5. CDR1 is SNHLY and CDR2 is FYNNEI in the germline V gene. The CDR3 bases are TGTGCCAGCAGTGAAGCTGGGACAGCACGGCCCCAGCATTTT. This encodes CASSEAGTARPQHF.

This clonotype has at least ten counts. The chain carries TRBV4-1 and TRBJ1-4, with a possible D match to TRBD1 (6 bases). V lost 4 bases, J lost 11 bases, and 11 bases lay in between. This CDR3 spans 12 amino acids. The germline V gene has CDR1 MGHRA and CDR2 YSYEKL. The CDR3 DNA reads TGCGCCAGCAGCCGGGCTAGGGGGAAACTGTTTTTT. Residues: CASSRARGKLFF.

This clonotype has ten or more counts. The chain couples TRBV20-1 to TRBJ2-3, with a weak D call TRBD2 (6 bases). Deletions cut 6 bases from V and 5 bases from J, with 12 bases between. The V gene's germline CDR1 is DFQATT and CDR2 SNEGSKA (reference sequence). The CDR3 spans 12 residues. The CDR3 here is CSAGRGRDTQYF. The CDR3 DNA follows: TGCAGTGCCGGACGGGGGAGAGATACGCAGTATTTT.

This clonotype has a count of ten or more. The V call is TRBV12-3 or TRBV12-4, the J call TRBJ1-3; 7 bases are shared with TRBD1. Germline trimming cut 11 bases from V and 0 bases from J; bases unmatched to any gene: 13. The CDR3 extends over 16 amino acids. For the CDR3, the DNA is TGTGCCGGGTCCCGGGACAGCATAAGCTCTGGAAACACCATATATTTT. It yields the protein CAGSRDSISSGNTIYF.

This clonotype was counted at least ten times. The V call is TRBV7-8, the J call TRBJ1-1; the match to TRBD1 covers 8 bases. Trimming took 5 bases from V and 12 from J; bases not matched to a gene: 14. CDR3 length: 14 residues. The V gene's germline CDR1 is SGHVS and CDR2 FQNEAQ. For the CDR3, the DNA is TGTGCCAGCAGCCCTTATCAGGGACAGGTTATGCCTTTCTTT. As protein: CASSPYQGQVMPFF.

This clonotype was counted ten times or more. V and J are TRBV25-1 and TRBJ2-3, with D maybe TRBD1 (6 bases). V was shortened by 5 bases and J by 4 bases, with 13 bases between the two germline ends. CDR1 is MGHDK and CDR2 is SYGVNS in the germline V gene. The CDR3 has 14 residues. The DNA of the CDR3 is TGTGCCAGCAGTCGAGGTTCAGGGGCAGATACGCAGTATTTT. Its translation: CASSRGSGADTQYF.